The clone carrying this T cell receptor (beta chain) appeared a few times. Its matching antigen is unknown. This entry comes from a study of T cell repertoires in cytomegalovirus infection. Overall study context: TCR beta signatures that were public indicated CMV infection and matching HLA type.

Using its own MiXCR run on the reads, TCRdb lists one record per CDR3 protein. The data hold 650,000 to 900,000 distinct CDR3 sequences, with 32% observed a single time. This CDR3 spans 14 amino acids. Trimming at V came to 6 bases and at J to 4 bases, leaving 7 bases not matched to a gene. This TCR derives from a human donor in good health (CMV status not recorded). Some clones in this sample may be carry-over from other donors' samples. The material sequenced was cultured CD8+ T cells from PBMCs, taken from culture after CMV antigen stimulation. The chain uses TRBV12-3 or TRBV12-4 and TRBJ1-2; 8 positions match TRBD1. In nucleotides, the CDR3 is TGTGCCAGCAGAGCCAGGGGGCTGGCCTATGGCTACACCTTC. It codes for CASRARGLAYGYTF.